A single sample is the source of the 16 T cell receptor beta chains below, sequenced in a study of Tregs in tolerant kidney transplant recipients. Produced via immunoSEQ multiplex PCR; TCRdb's table is partial and in-frame only. Of roughly 80,000 clones detected, about 91% appear once; the ten largest clones hold around 1.4%. The nonmyeloablative bone marrow transplants came from related graft donors, with transient mixed chimerism. The sequencing here drew on CD4+ T cells from blood (PBMCs), taken 24 months after the transplant. The receptors were gathered from a human patient who received a combined kidney and bone marrow transplant. Certain T cells may be donor cells from the graft.

The chain has TRBV18 and TRBJ2-3; D possibly corresponds to TRBD1 (5 bases). This CDR3 has 15 amino acids. CDR1 is KGHSH, CDR2 LQKENI, per germline. Between the trimmed V and J ends, which lost 3 bases and 0 bases, there was a span of 10 bases. The CDR3 sequence is CASSPTVSSTDTQYF. In nucleotides, the CDR3 is TGTGCCAGCTCACCGACAGTTAGTAGCACAGATACGCAGTATTTT.

The J gene is TRBJ2-2, the V gene TRBV15, with TRBD1 matching 7 bases. Per the germline V gene, CDR1 is LNHNV and CDR2 is YYDKDF (reference sequence). V shed 9 bases, J shed 7 bases, and the junction held 11 bases outside the gene matches. The CDR3 is 14 residues long. The CDR3 loop reads CATSYDREIGELFF. In DNA, the CDR3 is TGTGCCACTTCTTATGACAGGGAGATCGGGGAGCTGTTTTTT.

V and J are TRBV5-1 and TRBJ2-5, with 7 positions matching TRBD2. V dropped 4 bases and J dropped 0; count of bases not matched to a gene: 6. The CDR3 contains 15 residues. Looked up from germline, CDR1 is SGHRS and CDR2 is YFSETQ. The CDR3 nucleotides are TGCGCCAGCAGCCCCGGAGCGGGAAACCAAGAGACCCAGTACTTC. It yields the protein CASSPGAGNQETQYF.

The chain employs TRBV5-5 and TRBJ2-7, with 7 bases lining up with TRBD1. Germline loops: CDR1 SGHKS, CDR2 YYEKEE (reference sequence). This CDR3 has 15 residues. The V segment lost 4 bases and the J segment 7 bases; nucleotides outside the gene matches: 14. The CDR3 region is CASSQFIDRAPEQYF. The CDR3 coding sequence is TGTGCCAGCAGCCAATTCATTGACAGGGCCCCAGAGCAGTACTTC.

The CDR3 DNA sequence: TGTGCCAGCAGCTTAGGAGCTAGCGGGGGATTAGATACGCAGTATTTT. Encoded protein: CASSLGASGGLDTQYF. V and J are TRBV7-2 and TRBJ2-3; 10 positions match TRBD2. Germline V gives CDR1 SGHTA, CDR2 FQGNSA. Trimming at V came to 1 base and at J to 5 bases, leaving 6 bases not matched to a gene. CDR3 size: 16 residues.

This chain uses TRBV27 with TRBJ2-5; D possibly corresponds to TRBD1 (6 bases). Trimming stripped 3 bases from V and 5 bases from J, with 10 bases between. The CDR3 extends over 13 amino acids. CDR1 MNHEY and CDR2 SMNVEV come from the germline V gene (reference sequence). CDR3 sequence: CASSFWQGETQYF. As DNA, the CDR3 is TGTGCCAGCAGTTTTTGGCAGGGGGAGACCCAGTACTTC.

The chain is built from TRBV6-5 and TRBJ1-1; weak D call: TRBD1 (5 bases). The length of the CDR3 is 15 residues. The germline gives CDR1 MNHEY, CDR2 SVGAGI. V lost 2 bases to trimming and J lost 3 bases, with 13 bases between them. The CDR3 region has the DNA TGTGCCAGCAGTTACAACTCCCAGGGTGACACTGAAGCTTTCTTT. Protein sequence: CASSYNSQGDTEAFF.

This chain joins TRBV7-6 and TRBJ2-2, with D unclear. Germline V gene data show CDR1 as SGHVS and CDR2 as FNYEAQ. The CDR3 loop spans 12 amino acids. V dropped 3 bases and J dropped 6 bases, with 5 bases sitting between them. The CDR3 coding sequence is TGTGCCAGCAGCTTCCCATCCGGGGAGCTGTTTTTT. It codes for CASSFPSGELFF.

The chain combines TRBV7-7 with TRBJ2-5; 7 bases are shared with TRBD1. Germline CDR1 and CDR2: SSHAT and FNYEAQ (reference sequence). Germline trimming cut 4 bases from V and 3 bases from J; bases unmatched to any gene: 5. CDR3 size: 14 residues. The CDR3 nucleotides read TGTGCCAGCAGCTCCCCGGGACAGAAAGAGACCCAGTACTTC. Translating gives CASSSPGQKETQYF.

As concerns this clone: Distinct nucleotide sequences in the sample also encode this CDR3. The J gene is TRBJ1-6, the V gene TRBV28; D might be TRBD1 (6 bases). Trimming stripped 1 base from V and 10 bases from J, with 14 bases between. The CDR3 totals 15 residues. Germline V gene lookup returns CDR1 MDHEN and CDR2 SYDVKM. In nucleotides, the CDR3 is TGTGCCAGCAGTTTATTGGCAGGGGAAGACTCACCCCTCCACTTT. Translation gives CASSLLAGEDSPLHF.

This clone appeared once. The V gene is TRBV27, the J gene TRBJ2-4, with D tentatively TRBD1 (6 bases). Trimming pared 5 bases from V and 1 base from J, leaving 18 bases between. The CDR3 has 17 amino acids. Germline V gives CDR1 MNHEY, CDR2 SMNVEV (reference sequence). This CDR3 reads CASSLNRVSGAKNIQYF. CDR3 DNA sequence: TGTGCCAGCAGTCTCAACAGGGTTTCGGGGGCCAAAAACATTCAGTACTTC.

The gene calls are TRBV5-8 and TRBJ1-3, with D uncertain. V was cut by 2 bases and J by 9 bases, with 9 bases left in between. CDR3 size: 12 residues. Germline-derived CDR1 and CDR2 are SGHTS and YDEGEE. DNA for the CDR3: TGTGCCAGCAGCTTTCGAGGCAGCACCATATATTTT. It yields the protein CASSFRGSTIYF.

This clone was observed once. CDR3: CASSDPGKVRRGLWTDTQYF. In DNA, the CDR3 is TGTGCCAGCAGCGATCCCGGAAAGGTGCGACGAGGGCTTTGGACAGATACGCAGTATTTT. The chain has TRBV5-8 and TRBJ2-3; the D gene is possibly TRBD2 (5 bases). V lost 4 bases and J 3 bases, leaving 30 bases between the germline ends. CDR1 is SGHTS and CDR2 is YDEGEE in the germline V gene. The CDR3 totals 20 residues.

The chain employs TRBV7-2 and TRBJ1-5, with a weak D call TRBD1 (5 bases). CDR1 is SGHTA and CDR2 is FQGNSA in the germline V gene. The CDR3 spans 14 residues. V was clipped by 1 base and J by 2 bases, with 6 bases between them. The CDR3 DNA reads as TGTGCCAGCAGCTTAGTAGGGGGCAATCAGCCCCAGCATTTT. This codes for CASSLVGGNQPQHF.

J is TRBJ1-2 and V is TRBV11-3, with 9 bases that match TRBD1. CDR1 SGHNT and CDR2 YENEEA come from the germline V gene. The CDR3 extends over 14 amino acids. Unmatched junction bases numbered 9, after V lost 0 bases and J lost 13 bases. The DNA for the CDR3 is TGTGCCAGCAGCTTAGATGGGACAGGGACGCCCAGCACCTTC. This sequence encodes CASSLDGTGTPSTF.

The chain has TRBV29-1 and TRBJ1-2, with D maybe TRBD1 (6 bases). This CDR3 comprises 14 residues. Germline V gene sequence: CDR1 SQVTM, CDR2 ANQGSEA. The ends were cut back, 6 bases at V and 5 bases at J, with 19 bases in the middle. DNA for the CDR3: TGCAGCGTGGCCGCCACAGGGTTCCGGTATGGCTACACCTTC. It encodes CSVAATGFRYGYTF.